The entry that follows covers one T cell receptor beta chain sequence. The deep-level immunoSEQ assay was used. The method was immunoSEQ multiplex PCR; TCRdb's version includes in-frame clones alone and lacks a portion of them. The profile shows about 2,500,000 clones, around 94% of them singletons. This entry comes from a study of shared clonotypes between healthy human individuals. Looking at the study overall: Samples came from a couple of female and a few male donors aged 18 to 49.

There are 15 residues in the CDR3. V lost 5 bases and J lost 0, with 10 bases in between. CDR1 is MNHEY, CDR2 SMNVEV, per germline (reference sequence). Among the donors, all were Caucasian adults who lived in Nashville, Tennessee. A CD45RA+ naive subset and a CD45RA-negative memory subset were split from CD4+ cells. This chain links TRBV27 with TRBJ2-2; a possible D gene is TRBD2 (6 bases). The sample consisted of naive CD4+ T cells sorted from blood. Subset defined: CD45RA+ positively selected. The sequence was collected from a man younger than 35 in good health. The CDR3 coding sequence is TGTGCCAGCAGTCTCTGGGGGGCGAACACCGGGGAGCTGTTTTTT. Protein product: CASSLWGANTGELFF.